This TCR beta chain was sequenced for a study of blood T cell repertoires in COVID-19. Study information: The cDNA or gDNA used as material had been derived from T cells, B-cell-depleted T cells, or PBMCs.

This clone showed up just a few times. The protocol was immunoSEQ multiplex PCR, while the TCRdb copy is restricted to in-frame clones and leaves out a portion. The sample lists approximately 13,000 clones, around 88% occurring once. The germline gives CDR1 MNHEY, CDR2 SVGAGI. CDR3 length: 14 residues. V lost 7 bases and J lost 2; bases outside the gene matches: 5. This receptor was identified in a human donor with active COVID-19. The donor label of this sample is uncertain. V usage is TRBV6-5 and J usage is TRBJ2-7; 10 bases fit TRBD1. Source material: peripheral blood. CDR3: CASTWTGGAYEQYF. The CDR3 DNA follows: TGTGCCAGCACCTGGACAGGGGGGGCCTACGAGCAGTACTTC.